Following are 30 T cell receptor beta chains from one sample sequenced in a study of shared clonotypes between healthy human individuals. Using immunoSEQ multiplex PCR, the repertoire was profiled, and TCRdb retains in-frame clones only, with some absent. This table has some 790,000 clones, approximately 72% appearing once. The sample comprised memory CD4+ T cells sorted from blood. Subset specified: CD45RA-negative fraction. These receptors all come from a woman in her thirties in good health.

This clone showed up just a few times. V and J are TRBV2 and TRBJ2-2, with no clear D. This CDR3 is 14 amino acids long. Between the trimmed V and J ends, which lost 8 bases and 0 bases, there was a span of 10 bases. Germline V gene lookup returns CDR1 SNHLY and CDR2 FYNNEI. The CDR3 coding sequence is TGTGCCAGCGCAAAATTGTCGAACACCGGGGAGCTGTTTTTT. Translated, it gives CASAKLSNTGELFF.

The CDR3 region is CASSQESTTWEGARTDTQYF. CDR3 nucleotide sequence: TGTGCCAGCAGCCAAGAAAGCACCACGTGGGAGGGGGCGCGCACAGATACGCAGTATTTT. This rearrangement joins TRBV4-2 to TRBJ2-3; D could derive from TRBD1 or TRBD2 (7 bases each). V was pared by 0 bases and J by 1 base, with 23 bases between. Germline-derived CDR1 and CDR2 are LGHNA and YNFKEQ. There are 20 residues in the CDR3.

V and J are TRBV11-2 and TRBJ2-3, with D perhaps matching TRBD2 (5 bases). This CDR3 region has 16 residues. The V gene lost 3 bases and the J gene lost 6 bases, with 19 bases spanning the gap. Germline loops: CDR1 SGHAT, CDR2 FQNNGV. The CDR3 loop is CASSFLPPPGSDTQYF. DNA for the CDR3: TGTGCCAGCAGCTTCCTCCCCCCTCCGGGGTCTGATACGCAGTATTTT.

This sequence joins TRBV5-1 and TRBJ2-1; the D gene could be TRBD1 or TRBD2 (5 bases each). The V and J ends lost 1 base and 0 bases respectively, with 8 bases between them. This CDR3 contains 15 residues. CDR1 is SGHRS, CDR2 YFSETQ, per germline. CDR3 protein: CASSLPGRSYNEQFF. The DNA for the CDR3 is TGCGCCAGCAGCTTGCCGGGGCGCTCCTACAATGAGCAGTTCTTC.

The chain employs TRBV28 and TRBJ1-4, with 8 nucleotides matching TRBD1. Trimming at V came to 5 bases and at J to 8 bases, leaving 10 bases not matched to a gene. CDR3 size: 15 residues. Germline V gene sequence: CDR1 MDHEN, CDR2 SYDVKM. CDR3 sequence: CASSPLTGAGEKLFF. CDR3 DNA sequence: TGTGCCAGCAGTCCACTGACAGGGGCTGGAGAAAAACTGTTTTTT. The complete variable domain, with remaining parts taken from reference TRBV28 and TRBJ1-4, reads DVKVTQSSRYLVKRTGEKVFLECVQDMDHENMFWYRQDPGLGLRLIYFSYDVKMKEKGDIPEGYSVSREKKERFSLILESASTNQTSMYLCASSPLTGAGEKLFFGSGTQLSVL.

This clone was detected only once. This rearrangement joins TRBV28 to TRBJ2-7, with 10 nucleotides matching TRBD1. The V gene end was trimmed by 5 bases and the J gene end by 1 base; junction bases not matched to a gene: 5. Germline V gives CDR1 MDHEN, CDR2 SYDVKM. There are 15 residues in the CDR3. CDR3 nucleotides: TGTGCCAGCAGTGCTGACAGGGGGCAATCCTACGAGCAGTACTTC. It translates to CASSADRGQSYEQYF.

DNA for the CDR3: TGTGCCATCAATCAAGGGGCGAACACTGAAGCTTTCTTT. Its protein product is CAINQGANTEAFF. The J gene is TRBJ1-1, the V gene TRBV10-3; TRBD1 is a possible D gene (5 bases). The CDR3 contains 13 residues. Trimming took 7 bases from V and 1 from J, leaving 10 bases between them. Germline CDR1 ENHRY, CDR2 SYGVKD.

This chain joins TRBV7-9 and TRBJ2-5; D is possibly TRBD1 (6 bases). V shed 5 bases and J shed 2 bases, with 18 bases lying between them. The CDR3 runs 16 residues. Germline CDR1 reads SEHNR; CDR2 reads FQNEAQ (reference sequence). CDR3 bases: TGTGCCAGCAGCCCCGTATCTGGCAGGGGACAAGAGACCCAGTACTTC. It translates to CASSPVSGRGQETQYF.

The V gene is TRBV28, the J gene TRBJ2-7; the D gene is possibly TRBD1 (6 bases). The germline V and J ends were trimmed by 2 bases and 9 bases, with 20 bases remaining between them. From germline, CDR1 is MDHEN and CDR2 SYDVKM. This CDR3 is built from 15 residues. The CDR3 sequence is CASSLINTGSMVQYF. The DNA for the CDR3 is TGTGCCAGCAGTTTAATTAATACAGGGTCTATGGTGCAGTACTTC.

To note about this clone: Other nucleotide sequences from this sample produce the same CDR3. V gene TRBV28 combines with J gene TRBJ2-7, with TRBD2 matching 9 bases. The junction had 6 bases not matched to a gene; V was cut back by 2 bases and J by 7 bases. CDR1 and CDR2 (germline): MDHEN, SYDVKM. The CDR3 loop spans 14 amino acids. CDR3 in amino acids: CASSLAGGPREQYF. CDR3 in DNA: TGTGCCAGCAGTTTAGCGGGAGGGCCGAGGGAGCAGTACTTC.

This chain links TRBV2 with TRBJ1-3; no firm D call. The CDR3 is 15 amino acids. V lost 6 bases and J lost 0, with 12 bases in between. From germline, CDR1 is SNHLY and CDR2 FYNNEI. As DNA, the CDR3 is TGTGCCAGCAGGCCGAGAGGCTTCTCTGGAAACACCATATATTTT. This translates into CASRPRGFSGNTIYF.

This chain uses TRBV5-1 with TRBJ1-1; 7 bases align to TRBD1. With 6 bases clipped from V and 5 bases from J, the junction kept 7 bases outside the gene matches. Germline CDR1 is SGHRS and CDR2 is YFSETQ. The length of the CDR3 is 13 residues. The CDR3 region has the DNA TGCGCCAGCAACCCCAGGGGGGGGACTGAAGCTTTCTTT. Its protein is CASNPRGGTEAFF.

V is TRBV6-1 and J is TRBJ2-7; 8 bases align to TRBD1. CDR1 and CDR2 (germline): MNHNS, SASEGT. Trimming took 6 bases from V and 6 from J; bases not matched to a gene: 10. CDR3 length equals 14 residues. DNA of the CDR3: TGTGCCAGCAGGCCCGAGACAGGGGTAGCCGAGCAGTACTTC. Amino acid sequence: CASRPETGVAEQYF.

CDR3 sequence: CASSPRGPEGYTF. CDR3 sequence (DNA): TGTGCCAGCTCACCCCGGGGCCCAGAGGGCTACACCTTC. V and J are TRBV18 and TRBJ1-2; D perhaps matches TRBD1 (5 bases). This CDR3 contains 13 residues. V was pared by 3 bases and J by 8 bases, with 13 bases between. Germline CDR1 KGHSH, CDR2 LQKENI. The variable domain in full, with the rest retrieved from reference TRBV18 and TRBJ1-2, is NAGVMQNPRHLVRRRGQEARLRCSPMKGHSHVYWYRQLPEEGLKFMVYLQKENIIDESGMPKERFSAEFPKEGPSILRIQQVVRGDSAAYFCASSPRGPEGYTFGSGTRLTVV.

The genes are TRBV28 and TRBJ2-7; tentative D call: TRBD2 (6 bases). Trimming left V 1 base short and J 4 bases short, with 11 bases between. CDR1 and CDR2 (germline): MDHEN, SYDVKM. The CDR3 is 14 residues long. This chain's CDR3 is CASSLYLAPYEQYF. The CDR3 DNA reads TGTGCCAGCAGTTTATACCTAGCGCCTTACGAGCAGTACTTC.

V gene TRBV4-1 combines with J gene TRBJ2-2; TRBD1 aligns across 8 bases. Per the germline V gene, CDR1 is MGHRA and CDR2 is YSYEKL. The CDR3 has 18 residues. J was trimmed by 1 base and V by 1 base; bases with no gene match: 8. CDR3 in amino acids: CASSQAGSGTGNTGELFF. CDR3 sequence (DNA): TGCGCCAGCAGCCAAGCAGGCTCCGGGACAGGGAACACCGGGGAGCTGTTTTTT.

The chain joins TRBV7-2 to TRBJ2-5; D could derive from TRBD1 or TRBD2 (6 bases each). The length of the CDR3 is 14 residues. Trimming cost V 3 bases and J 4 bases, with 12 bases left between them. The germline V gene encodes CDR1 SGHTA and CDR2 FQGNSA. The CDR3 region has the DNA TGTGCCAGCAGCTTGAGGGGGGCGGGAGAGACCCAGTACTTC. The encoded protein is CASSLRGAGETQYF.

This clone occurred a few times. This sequence joins TRBV2 and TRBJ2-3; 7 positions agree with TRBD2. V trimming: 5 bases; J trimming: 4 bases; junction bases outside the gene matches: 6. The CDR3 consists of 14 residues. CDR1 SNHLY and CDR2 FYNNEI come from the germline V gene. CDR3 protein: CASSREATPDTQYF. CDR3 coding DNA: TGTGCCAGCAGTCGGGAGGCGACGCCAGATACGCAGTATTTT.

The genes are TRBV5-4 and TRBJ2-1; 10 bases are shared with TRBD2. CDR3 length: 17 amino acids. Trimming took 4 bases from V and 6 from J; bases not matched to a gene: 13. CDR1 and CDR2 from the germline V gene are SGHNT and YYREEE (reference sequence). CDR3 amino acids: CASSPLVAGGPPNEQFF. CDR3 in DNA: TGTGCCAGCAGCCCTCTCGTAGCGGGAGGTCCGCCCAATGAGCAGTTCTTC.

The chain uses TRBV27 and TRBJ2-7; D is uncertain. Germline-derived CDR1 and CDR2 are MNHEY and SMNVEV (reference sequence). The CDR3 covers 14 residues. V lost 5 bases and J 2 bases, leaving 13 bases between the germline ends. CDR3 nucleotides: TGTGCCAGCAGTCCCCGGCTGGAGACCTACGAGCAGTACTTC. Translation gives CASSPRLETYEQYF.

This clone has just one count. J is TRBJ2-1 and V is TRBV28; TRBD2 matches at 8 bases. The CDR3 contains 13 residues. The ends lost 3 bases at V and 12 bases at J; junction bases unmatched: 7. The germline V gene has CDR1 MDHEN and CDR2 SYDVKM. CDR3 DNA sequence: TGTGCCAGCAGTTTCAGCGGGAGACCGTCGCAGTTCTTC. The encoded protein is CASSFSGRPSQFF.

The CDR3 region is CASSRRGSGSTDTQYF. In DNA, the CDR3 is TGTGCCAGCAGCAGAAGGGGTAGCGGGAGCACAGATACGCAGTATTTT. V usage is TRBV2 and J usage is TRBJ2-3; TRBD2 agrees at 7 bases. CDR1 is SNHLY and CDR2 is FYNNEI in the germline V gene. V was pared by 6 bases and J by 0 bases, with 9 bases of the junction left unmatched. This CDR3 comprises 16 residues.

The rearrangement joins TRBV4-1 to TRBJ1-3; possible D gene TRBD1, 5 bases. The CDR3 has 17 residues. The V end lost 3 bases, the J end lost 0 bases, and 15 bases lay between the germline ends. Germline CDR1 MGHRA, CDR2 YSYEKL. Here the CDR3 DNA reads TGCGCCAGCAGCCATGACCCAGACGGGGGCTCTGGAAACACCATATATTTT. Translating it yields CASSHDPDGGSGNTIYF.

This rearrangement joins TRBV6-5 to TRBJ2-7; 11 nucleotides line up with TRBD2. V was pared by 2 bases and J by 4 bases, with 4 bases of the junction left unmatched. Germline V gene lookup returns CDR1 MNHEY and CDR2 SVGAGI. This CDR3 contains 15 residues. The chain's CDR3 is CASSYNLAGGYEQYF. The DNA for the CDR3 is TGTGCCAGCAGTTACAACTTAGCGGGAGGGTACGAGCAGTACTTC.

CDR3 bases: TGTGCCAGCAGCGTAGGAGGACAGGGCTCCTACGAGCAGTACTTC. Translation gives CASSVGGQGSYEQYF. The chain combines TRBV9 with TRBJ2-7, with 8 positions matching TRBD1. The CDR3 runs 15 residues. The germline CDR1 and CDR2 sequences are SGDLS and YYNGEE. Unmatched junction bases numbered 2, after V lost 0 bases and J lost 0 bases.

This chain uses TRBV5-5 with TRBJ2-7; 9 bases are shared with TRBD2. J was trimmed by 3 bases and V by 5 bases; bases with no gene match: 9. The germline gives CDR1 SGHKS, CDR2 YYEKEE (reference sequence). The CDR3 has 15 amino acids. The DNA of the CDR3 is TGTGCCAGCAGGATGGGTAGCGGGAGTATCTACGAGCAGTACTTC. This translates into CASRMGSGSIYEQYF.

V usage is TRBV7-3 and J usage is TRBJ2-3; the match to TRBD2 covers 7 bases. The CDR3 extends over 15 amino acids. Trimming cost V 6 bases and J 2 bases; bases outside gene matches: 8. CDR1 and CDR2 from the germline V gene are SGHTA and FQGTGA. Written as DNA, the CDR3 is TGTGCCAGCAGTACGCGGGGGTATAACACAGATACGCAGTATTTT. It yields the protein CASSTRGYNTDTQYF.

This clone came up many times. The J gene is TRBJ1-1, the V gene TRBV7-8; D not resolved. Germline V gene lookup returns CDR1 SGHVS and CDR2 FQNEAQ. CDR3 length equals 13 residues. Trimming left V 3 bases short and J 8 bases short, with 13 bases between. The CDR3 nucleotides are TGTGCCAGCAGCTTGAACATTGGGGAGGAAGCTTTCTTT. It is translated as CASSLNIGEEAFF.

The table lists this clone with a count of one. This chain uses TRBV2 with TRBJ2-7, with D possibly matching TRBD2 (6 bases). Germline loops: CDR1 SNHLY, CDR2 FYNNEI. The CDR3 totals 13 residues. Trimming removed 4 bases from V and 0 bases from J, with 7 bases in between. CDR3 residues: CASSAGLSYEQYF. The CDR3 nucleotides are TGTGCCAGCAGTGCGGGACTCTCCTACGAGCAGTACTTC.

The chain is built from TRBV27 and TRBJ2-6; TRBD2 might be the D (6 bases). Looked up from germline, CDR1 is MNHEY and CDR2 is SMNVEV (reference sequence). The CDR3 extends over 16 amino acids. Trimming pared 2 bases from V and 0 bases from J, leaving 8 bases between. CDR3 DNA: TGTGCCAGCAGTTTAGTCGGGGGCTCTGGGGCCAACGTCCTGACTTTC. It is translated as CASSLVGGSGANVLTF.